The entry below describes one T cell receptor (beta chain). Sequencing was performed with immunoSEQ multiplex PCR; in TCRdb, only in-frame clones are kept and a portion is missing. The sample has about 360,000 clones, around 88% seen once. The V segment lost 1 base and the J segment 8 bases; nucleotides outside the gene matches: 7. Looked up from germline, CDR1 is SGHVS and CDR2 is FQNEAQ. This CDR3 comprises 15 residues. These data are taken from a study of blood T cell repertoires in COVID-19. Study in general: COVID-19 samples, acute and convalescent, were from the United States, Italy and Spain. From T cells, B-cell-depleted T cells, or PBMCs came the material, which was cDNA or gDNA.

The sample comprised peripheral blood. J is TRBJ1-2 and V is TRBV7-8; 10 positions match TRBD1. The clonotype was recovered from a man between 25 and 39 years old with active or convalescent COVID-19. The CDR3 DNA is TGTGCCAGCAGCTTAGTAGGCGGACAGGGGGAAGGCTACACCTTC. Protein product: CASSLVGGQGEGYTF.